This T cell receptor (beta chain) was documented in a study of blood T cell repertoires in COVID-19. Study at large: COVID-19 samples, acute and convalescent, were from the United States, Italy and Spain. Sample material is recorded as cDNA or gDNA derived from T cells, B-cell-depleted T cells, or PBMCs.

Generated by immunoSEQ multiplex PCR, the TCRdb table keeps only in-frame clones and is missing some. The repertoire has about 370,000 clones, over 75% of them found once; the top ten carry 1%. This CDR3 is 16 amino acids long. Germline assignment: CDR1 MGHDK and CDR2 SYGVNS. The ends were cut back, 6 bases at V and 4 bases at J, with 21 bases in the middle. Across about two dozen US areas, participants ranged in age from roughly 18 to 95 years. Each recovered donor of Cohort 3 presented with two negative PCRs, clearance, or symptom resolution. Sample: PBMCs or T cells enriched from blood (not recorded which). This chain links TRBV25-1 with TRBJ1-1; D is undetermined. This sequence was found in a young man who had recovered from COVID-19. CDR3 loop: CASSRPSVAIGTEAFF. The CDR3 DNA reads as TGTGCCAGCAGCCGCCCTTCCGTCGCAATCGGCACTGAAGCTTTCTTT.